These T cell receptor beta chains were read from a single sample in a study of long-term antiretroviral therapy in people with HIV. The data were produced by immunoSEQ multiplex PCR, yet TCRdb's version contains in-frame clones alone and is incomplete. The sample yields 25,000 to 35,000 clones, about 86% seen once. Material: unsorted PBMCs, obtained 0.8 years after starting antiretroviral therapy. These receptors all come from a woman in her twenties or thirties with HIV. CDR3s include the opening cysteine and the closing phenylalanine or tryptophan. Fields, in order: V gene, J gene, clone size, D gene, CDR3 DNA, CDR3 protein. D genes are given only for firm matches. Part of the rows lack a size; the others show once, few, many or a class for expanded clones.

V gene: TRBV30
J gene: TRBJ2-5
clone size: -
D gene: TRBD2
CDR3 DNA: TGTGCCTGGGATAGCGGGGGGGCCGGAGAGACCCAGTACTTC
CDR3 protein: CAWDSGGAGETQYF

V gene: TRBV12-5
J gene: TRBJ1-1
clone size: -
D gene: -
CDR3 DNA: TGTGCTAGCATCAGGGAGAGAAACACTGAAGCTTTCTTT
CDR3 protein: CASIRERNTEAFF

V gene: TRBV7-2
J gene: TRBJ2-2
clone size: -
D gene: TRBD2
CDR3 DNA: TGTGCCAGCAGCCGACGGGGGGGTGGGCCCGGGGAGCTGTTTTTT
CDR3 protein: CASSRRGGGPGELFF

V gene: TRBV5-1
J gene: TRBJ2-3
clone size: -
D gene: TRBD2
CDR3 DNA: TGCGCCAGCACAGCGGGGGGGAGCACAGATACGCAGTATTTT
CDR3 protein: CASTAGGSTDTQYF

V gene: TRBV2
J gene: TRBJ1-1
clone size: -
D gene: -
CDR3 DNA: TGTGCCAGCAGTGAGCCCCCTAGGGGCACTGAAGCTTTCTTT
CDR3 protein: CASSEPPRGTEAFF

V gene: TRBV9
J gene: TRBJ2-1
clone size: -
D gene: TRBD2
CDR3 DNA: TGTGCCAGCAGCGTAGTAGCGGGGGGGAAAAATGAGCAGTTCTTC
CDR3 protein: CASSVVAGGKNEQFF

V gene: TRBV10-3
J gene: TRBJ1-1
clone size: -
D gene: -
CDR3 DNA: TGTGCCATCGGGAGCGGGGGGACTGAAGCTTTCTTT
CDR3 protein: CAIGSGGTEAFF

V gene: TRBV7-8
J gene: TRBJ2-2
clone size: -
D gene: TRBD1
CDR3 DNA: TGTGCCAGCAGCTTAGAGGGACAGGGCACCGGGGAGCTGTTTTTT
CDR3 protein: CASSLEGQGTGELFF

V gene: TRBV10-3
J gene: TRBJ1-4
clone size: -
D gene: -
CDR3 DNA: TGTGCCATCAGTGAGTCTGGGGGTGGACGGATTGAAAAACTGTTTTTT
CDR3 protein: CAISESGGGRIEKLFF

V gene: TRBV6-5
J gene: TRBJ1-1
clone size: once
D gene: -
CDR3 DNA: TGTGCCAGCAGTTACGAGGCAGGGTTTATTGAAGCTTTCTTT
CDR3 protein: CASSYEAGFIEAFF

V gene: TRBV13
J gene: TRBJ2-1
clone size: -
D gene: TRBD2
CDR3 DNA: TGTGCCAGCAGCTTACGGAGTAGCGGGGGGGAGCAGTTCTTC
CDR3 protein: CASSLRSSGGEQFF

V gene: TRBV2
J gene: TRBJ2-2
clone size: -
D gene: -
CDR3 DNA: TGTGCCAGCAGTCCCGGGCTGAACACCGGGGAGCTGTTTTTT
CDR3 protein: CASSPGLNTGELFF

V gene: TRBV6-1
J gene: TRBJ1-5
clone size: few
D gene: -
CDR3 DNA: TGTGCCAGCAGTGAAAGGTCGGGCCGGGAGCCCCAGCATTTT
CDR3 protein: CASSERSGREPQHF

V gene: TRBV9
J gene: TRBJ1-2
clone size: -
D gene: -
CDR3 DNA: TGTGCCAGCAGTGATCTCCGGGCGGACAACTATGGCTACACCTTC
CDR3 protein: CASSDLRADNYGYTF

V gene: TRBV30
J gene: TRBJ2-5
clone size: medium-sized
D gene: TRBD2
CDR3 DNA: TGTGCCTGGGCCGACCCAAGCGGGGGGCTATGGCAAGAGACCCAGTACTTC
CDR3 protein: CAWADPSGGLWQETQYF

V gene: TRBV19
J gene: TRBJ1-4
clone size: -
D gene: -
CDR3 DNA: TGTGCCAGTAGGTGGGCAGGGCGCGAAAAACTGTTTTTT
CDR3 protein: CASRWAGREKLFF